This entry describes one T cell receptor beta chain. The source of the sample is a study of blood T cell repertoires in COVID-19. About the research overall: The United States, Italy and Spain supplied acute and convalescent COVID-19 samples. T cells, B-cell-depleted T cells, or PBMCs provided the cDNA or gDNA that served as material.

In the original processing: Estimates of nucleated cell counts were drawn from the amplification of reference gene primers. Data came from immunoSEQ multiplex PCR; TCRdb stores just in-frame clones and leaves some out. V and J calls and clone size are given by that table; D and trimming were obtained from the DNA. The data contain some 260,000 clones, around 88% of them singletons. Germline assignment: CDR1 LGHDT and CDR2 YNNKEL (reference sequence). The V and J ends lost 0 bases and 8 bases, in that order; junction bases with no gene match: 11. The CDR3 has 16 residues. The Seattle patients, enrolled during active infection, were followed longitudinally.

The chain recombines TRBV3-1 (or the pseudogene TRBV3-2) with TRBJ2-3; 7 nucleotides align to TRBD2. The sequence was collected from a woman in her 30s with COVID-19, enrolled during active disease. Input material: peripheral blood. This chain's CDR3 is CASSQDWGRAGVTQYF. Written as DNA, the CDR3 is TGTGCCAGCAGCCAAGACTGGGGGAGGGCCGGGGTTACGCAGTATTTT.